The rows below give T cell receptor beta chains drawn from one sample of a study of blood T cell repertoires in COVID-19. Profiled with immunoSEQ multiplex PCR; TCRdb holds only in-frame clones, not every one. The sample shows about 240,000 clones, 75% to 85% of them seen only once. The sequenced material came from peripheral blood. These receptors were taken from a woman aged 60-75 years with active or convalescent COVID-19. Each CDR3 is given with its conserved first and last residue. The D gene is left open where the match is weak. Clone size is given for some rows only: seen once, a few or many times, or a class if the clone is expanded.

clone_size	d_call	j_call	v_call	cdr3_nt	cdr3_aa
NA	TRBD2	TRBJ2-1	TRBV5-5	TGTGCCAGCAGCTTGGCCCCAGCGGGGGGGTTCAATGAGCAGTTCTTC	CASSLAPAGGFNEQFF
NA	NA	TRBJ2-1	TRBV5-6	TGTGCCAGCAGCTTGGGGCCACGGGGTGAGCAGTTCTTC	CASSLGPRGEQFF
once	NA	TRBJ1-1	TRBV6-5	TGTGCCAGCAGTTACTCGATGGCGGTGAACACTGAAGCTTTCTTT	CASSYSMAVNTEAFF
NA	TRBD2	TRBJ2-7	TRBV4-1	TGCGCCAGCAGCCGGATAAGGGGGCTAGCGGGGGGATCGGGCTACGAGCAGTACTTC	CASSRIRGLAGGSGYEQYF
NA	NA	TRBJ1-2	TRBV28	TGTGCCAGCAGTCCCGGGACTGACTATGGCTACACCTTC	CASSPGTDYGYTF
NA	TRBD2	TRBJ2-5	TRBV7-6	TGTGCCAGCAGCTTTGGACTAGCGGGGGGGTACCAAGAGACCCAGTACTTC	CASSFGLAGGYQETQYF
NA	NA	TRBJ2-7	TRBV6-5	TGTGCCAGCAGTTACTCGACAGACTCCTACGAGCAGTACTTC	CASSYSTDSYEQYF
NA	TRBD1	TRBJ1-5	TRBV4-1	TGCGCCAGCAGCCAGGCCGGGACAGGGATCGATCAGCCCCAGCATTTT	CASSQAGTGIDQPQHF
NA	NA	TRBJ2-2	TRBV19	TGTGCCAGTAGTATAGATTGGAGCACCGGGGAGCTGTTTTTT	CASSIDWSTGELFF
NA	TRBD1	TRBJ1-5	TRBV2	TGTGCCAGCAGGGCCCCTACAGGGGGCGGTCAGCCCCAGCATTTT	CASRAPTGGGQPQHF
once	TRBD1	TRBJ2-2	TRBV7-9	TGTGCCAGCAGCCCCAGGACAGGGTTGCTCACCGGGGAGCTGTTTTTT	CASSPRTGLLTGELFF
NA	NA	TRBJ1-1	TRBV7-6	TGTGCCAGCAGCACCGCGGGACGGATGAACACTGAAGCTTTCTTT	CASSTAGRMNTEAFF
NA	NA	TRBJ2-7	TRBV29-1	TGCAGCGTTGAATCAGGTACGCAAGACGAGCAGTACTTC	CSVESGTQDEQYF
NA	NA	TRBJ2-1	TRBV30	TGTGCCTGGGCGGGTAGCTCCTACAATGAGCAGTTCTTC	CAWAGSSYNEQFF
NA	TRBD2	TRBJ2-7	TRBV15	TGTGCCACCAGCAGAGAGACGGCGGGGGTCTACGAGCAGTACTTC	CATSRETAGVYEQYF
NA	NA	TRBJ2-3	TRBV12-2	TGTGCAAGTCCGTTGGTGGGGGCGAGCACAGATACGCAGTATTTT	CASPLVGASTDTQYF
NA	NA	TRBJ2-2	TRBV5-1	TGCGCCAGCAGCTTGGTCACAGGGTTGATGACCGGGGAGCTGTTTTTT	CASSLVTGLMTGELFF
NA	NA	TRBJ1-5	TRBV19	TGTGCCAGTAAATCACTCCATAGCAATCAGCCCCAGCATTTT	CASKSLHSNQPQHF
NA	TRBD1	TRBJ1-2	TRBV2	TGTGCCAGCAGTGAGGGGACAGGGGCCTATGGCTACACCTTC	CASSEGTGAYGYTF
NA	NA	TRBJ1-1	TRBV13	TGTGCCAGCAGCTGGAGACCAGCGGTTGAAGCTTTCTTT	CASSWRPAVEAFF
NA	TRBD2	TRBJ2-3	TRBV7-9	TGTGCCAGCAGCCCCCGTCTAGCGGGGCCTCCCCCAGATACGCAGTATTTT	CASSPRLAGPPPDTQYF
NA	TRBD1	TRBJ1-2	TRBV7-9	TGTGCCAGCAGCTTAGCGGCCGGGACAGGGGGCTATGGCTACACCTTC	CASSLAAGTGGYGYTF
NA	NA	TRBJ1-2	TRBV19	TGTGCCAGTAGTATGAGAGTTAACTATGGCTACACCTTC	CASSMRVNYGYTF
few	NA	TRBJ2-7	TRBV27	TGTGCCAGCAGCCGGAGCGACCACTACGAGCAGTACTTC	CASSRSDHYEQYF
few	NA	TRBJ1-2	TRBV30	TGTGCCTGGAGTAACCCAGGGTATGGCTACACCTTC	CAWSNPGYGYTF
once	NA	TRBJ1-2	TRBV4-1	TGCGCCAGCAGCCAAGGGGCGGGGTACTATGGCTACACCTTC	CASSQGAGYYGYTF
NA	TRBD1	TRBJ2-3	TRBV7-9	TGTGCCAGCAGCTTAGGGTGGGCAGGGGGTCCAGATACGCAGTATTTT	CASSLGWAGGPDTQYF
NA	TRBD2	TRBJ2-3	TRBV9	TGTGCCAGCAGCGTAGGGGCTAGCGGGGGAAACACAGATACGCAGTATTTT	CASSVGASGGNTDTQYF
NA	TRBD1	TRBJ1-6	TRBV3-1/TRBV3-2	TGTGCCAGCAGCCCCGGGACAGGGGGGAATTCACCCCTCCACTTT	CASSPGTGGNSPLHF
NA	NA	TRBJ1-1	TRBV5-1	TGCGCCAGCAGCCGAGAGGTCCGGAGCGCTGAAGCTTTCTTT	CASSREVRSAEAFF
NA	TRBD1	TRBJ2-1	TRBV18	TGTGCCAGCTCACCACCGACAGGGAATGAGCAGTTCTTC	CASSPPTGNEQFF
once	TRBD1	TRBJ1-2	TRBV18	TGTGCCAGCTCACCACCGGGGACAGATTGGGGCTACACCTTC	CASSPPGTDWGYTF
NA	NA	TRBJ2-7	TRBV28	TGTGCCAGCAGTTATGAAGAGAGCTCCTACGAGCAGTACTTC	CASSYEESSYEQYF
NA	NA	TRBJ2-5	TRBV6-6	TGTGCCAGCGGCCGAAGGGGAGAGACCCAGTACTTC	CASGRRGETQYF
NA	NA	TRBJ2-6	TRBV6-6	TGTGCCAGCAGTCGAGAGACAGGTATCTCTGGGGCCAACGTCCTGACTTTC	CASSRETGISGANVLTF
NA	TRBD2	TRBJ2-1	TRBV7-9	TGTGCCAGCAGCCCCTTTAGGGGAAGAGGGCGGGGGGGCTACAATGAGCAGTTCTTC	CASSPFRGRGRGGYNEQFF
NA	NA	TRBJ2-2	TRBV7-9	TGTGCCAGCAGCGCCGGGGAAACGAACACCGGGGAGCTGTTTTTT	CASSAGETNTGELFF